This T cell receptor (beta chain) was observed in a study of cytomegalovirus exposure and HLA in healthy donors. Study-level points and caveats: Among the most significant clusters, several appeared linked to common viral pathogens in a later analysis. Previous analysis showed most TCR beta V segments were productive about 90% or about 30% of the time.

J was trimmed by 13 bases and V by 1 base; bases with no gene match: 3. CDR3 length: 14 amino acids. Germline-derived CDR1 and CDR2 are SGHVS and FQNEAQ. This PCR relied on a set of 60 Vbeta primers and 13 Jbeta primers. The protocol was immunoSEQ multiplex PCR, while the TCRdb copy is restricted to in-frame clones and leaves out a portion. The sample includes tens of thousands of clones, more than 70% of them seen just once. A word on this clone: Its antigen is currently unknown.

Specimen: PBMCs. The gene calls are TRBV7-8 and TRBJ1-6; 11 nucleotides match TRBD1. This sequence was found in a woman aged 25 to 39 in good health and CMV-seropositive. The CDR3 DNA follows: TGTGCCAGCAGCTTAGGGGGACAGGGGGTTCCCCTCCACTTT. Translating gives CASSLGGQGVPLHF.